What follows are 18 T cell receptor beta chains derived from one specimen sequenced in a study of shared clonotypes between healthy human individuals. Clones were read by immunoSEQ multiplex PCR, and TCRdb kept only the in-frame ones, dropping some. This table holds hundreds of thousands of clones, around three quarters found once. Input material: memory CD4+ T cells sorted from blood. Subset reported: CD45RA-negative fraction. All receptors derive from a woman aged 25 to 39 in good health.

The chain employs TRBV5-1 and TRBJ2-5; 7 bases agree with TRBD1. V trimming: 2 bases; J trimming: 4 bases; junction bases outside the gene matches: 14. The CDR3 consists of 17 residues. Germline values: CDR1 SGHRS, CDR2 YFSETQ. The CDR3 DNA reads as TGCGCCAGCAGCTTAGGGCAGGGGGTGACCCAGGGAGAGACCCAGTACTTC. Residues: CASSLGQGVTQGETQYF.

This clone was picked up one time. The chain carries TRBV28 and TRBJ1-2; D is possibly TRBD1 (6 bases). V lost 6 bases and J lost 6, with 8 bases in between. The CDR3 sequence is 11 residues long. Germline-derived CDR1 and CDR2 are MDHEN and SYDVKM. CDR3: CASRYRDGYTF. The DNA of the CDR3 is TGTGCCAGCAGATACAGGGATGGCTACACCTTC.

The table lists this clone with a count of one. This chain uses TRBV7-9 with TRBJ1-2; D is unclear. In germline, CDR1 is SEHNR, CDR2 FQNEAQ (reference sequence). Between the trimmed V and J ends, which lost 3 bases and 7 bases, there was a span of 9 bases. This CDR3 is 12 amino acids long. CDR3 loop: CASSLAGSGYTF. As DNA, the CDR3 is TGTGCCAGCAGCTTGGCAGGATCTGGCTACACCTTC.

This clone was observed once. This chain uses TRBV5-1 with TRBJ2-2; 9 nucleotides line up with TRBD2. CDR3 size: 14 residues. From germline, CDR1 is SGHRS and CDR2 YFSETQ. J gave up 6 bases and V 4 bases, and 4 bases lay outside the gene matches. The CDR3 reads CASSGSGRSGELFF. Here the CDR3 DNA reads TGCGCCAGCAGCGGTAGCGGGAGATCCGGGGAGCTGTTTTTT.

The chain couples TRBV7-6 to TRBJ2-2, with a tentative D call TRBD2 (5 bases). Trimming removed 6 bases from V and 1 base from J, with 6 bases in between. The germline V gene has CDR1 SGHVS and CDR2 FNYEAQ. CDR3 length: 13 residues. This chain's CDR3 is CASSSVNTGELFF. CDR3 sequence (DNA): TGTGCCAGCAGTAGCGTGAACACCGGGGAGCTGTTTTTT.

This clone was picked up one time. The gene calls are TRBV6-1 and TRBJ2-7; TRBD2 aligns across 11 bases. After removal of 7 bases from V and 5 bases from J, the junction contained 7 bases not matched to a gene. Germline CDR1 and CDR2: MNHNS and SASEGT. The CDR3 has 14 amino acids. CDR3 coding DNA: TGTGCCAGCACCACTAGCGGGGGCGTCAACGAGCAGTACTTC. Residues: CASTTSGGVNEQYF.

The chain uses TRBV5-1 and TRBJ1-5; D is unresolved. CDR3 length: 13 residues. Trimming removed 4 bases at V and 0 bases at J, with 5 bases between. Looked up from germline, CDR1 is SGHRS and CDR2 is YFSETQ. CDR3 bases: TGCGCCAGCAGCGCCGGTAGCAATCAGCCCCAGCATTTT. Residues: CASSAGSNQPQHF. The full variable domain, rest sourced from reference TRBV5-1 and TRBJ1-5, is KAGVTQTPRYLIKTRGQQVTLSCSPISGHRSVSWYQQTPGQGLQFLFEYFSETQRNKGNFPGRFSGRQFSNSRSEMNVSTLELGDSALYLCASSAGSNQPQHFGDGTRLSIL.

V and J are TRBV28 and TRBJ2-7, with 14 nucleotides matching TRBD2. The V segment lost 4 bases and the J segment 3 bases; nucleotides outside the gene matches: 5. Germline V CDR1 and CDR2: MDHEN, SYDVKM. The CDR3 consists of 16 residues. The CDR3 region has the DNA TGTGCCAGCAGTTGGACTAGCGGGAGGCTGCACTACGAGCAGTACTTC. Protein product: CASSWTSGRLHYEQYF.

Worth noting for this clone: This sample includes further DNA sequences coding for the same CDR3. This rearrangement joins TRBV5-1 to TRBJ1-3; possible D gene TRBD1, 5 bases. V dropped 0 bases and J dropped 2 bases, with 12 bases sitting between them. The germline V gene has CDR1 SGHRS and CDR2 YFSETQ. This CDR3 is built from 16 residues. The CDR3 DNA reads as TGCGCCAGCAGCTTGGGTTCGGGGGGACCTGGAAACACCATATATTTT. The encoded protein is CASSLGSGGPGNTIYF. Looking up the rest from reference TRBV5-1 and TRBJ1-3 gives the full variable domain: KAGVTQTPRYLIKTRGQQVTLSCSPISGHRSVSWYQQTPGQGLQFLFEYFSETQRNKGNFPGRFSGRQFSNSRSEMNVSTLELGDSALYLCASSLGSGGPGNTIYFGEGSWLTVV.

Of note for this clone: This sample also contains other DNA sequences that code for the same CDR3. V gene TRBV15 combines with J gene TRBJ1-5; no definite D call. This CDR3 spans 12 amino acids. The V end lost 1 base, the J end lost 7 bases, and 5 bases lay between the germline ends. Germline V gene lookup returns CDR1 LNHNV and CDR2 YYDKDF (reference sequence). The DNA of the CDR3 is TGTGCCACCAGCAGAGGTGAACAGCCCCAGCATTTT. This encodes CATSRGEQPQHF.

This clone came up a few times. The rearrangement joins TRBV5-1 to TRBJ2-4, with 11 bases fitting TRBD2. Looked up from germline, CDR1 is SGHRS and CDR2 is YFSETQ. Trimming cost V 3 bases and J 6 bases; bases outside gene matches: 2. The CDR3 contains 14 residues. CDR3 protein: CASSSGTSGNIQYF. The DNA of the CDR3 is TGCGCCAGCAGCTCCGGGACTAGCGGAAACATTCAGTACTTC.

This sequence joins TRBV5-1 and TRBJ1-5, with 11 positions matching TRBD1. Germline assignment: CDR1 SGHRS and CDR2 YFSETQ. V lost 4 bases to trimming and J lost 6 bases; unmatched junction nucleotides: 3. This CDR3 spans 14 amino acids. The CDR3 coding sequence is TGCGCCAGCAGCGCCGGGACAGGGGGTCAGCCCCAGCATTTT. It is translated as CASSAGTGGQPQHF. Looking up the rest from reference TRBV5-1 and TRBJ1-5 gives the full variable domain: KAGVTQTPRYLIKTRGQQVTLSCSPISGHRSVSWYQQTPGQGLQFLFEYFSETQRNKGNFPGRFSGRQFSNSRSEMNVSTLELGDSALYLCASSAGTGGQPQHFGDGTRLSIL.

A single count supports this clone. This specimen includes other DNA sequences encoding the same CDR3. This chain joins TRBV5-1 and TRBJ2-3; a possible D gene is TRBD1 (6 bases). V lost 0 bases and J lost 0, with 11 bases in between. Germline V gene data show CDR1 as SGHRS and CDR2 as YFSETQ. This CDR3 has 16 amino acids. The DNA for the CDR3 is TGCGCCAGCAGCTTGGCACAGGGCCCCAGCACAGATACGCAGTATTTT. Amino acid sequence: CASSLAQGPSTDTQYF.

V usage is TRBV5-1 and J usage is TRBJ2-1, with a possible D match to TRBD1 (5 bases). Germline lookup yields CDR1 SGHRS and CDR2 YFSETQ. This CDR3 is 14 amino acids long. The V end was cut by 0 bases, the J end by 9 bases, with 13 bases between. The CDR3 DNA reads as TGCGCCAGCAGCTTGGATCACAGGATGGGTGAGCAGTTCTTC. Translating gives CASSLDHRMGEQFF.

The genes are TRBV9 and TRBJ1-2; D is ambiguous. Trimming removed 2 bases at V and 11 bases at J, with 19 bases between. Per the germline V gene, CDR1 is SGDLS and CDR2 is YYNGEE. The CDR3 has 14 amino acids. CDR3 coding DNA: TGTGCCAGCAGCGTTAACGACGGACCTCTGGGTTACACCTTC. This codes for CASSVNDGPLGYTF. Full variable domain (outside the CDR3, taken from reference TRBV9 and TRBJ1-2): DSGVTQTPKHLITATGQRVTLRCSPRSGDLSVYWYQQSLDQGLQFLIQYYNGEERAKGNILERFSAQQFPDLHSELNLSSLELGDSALYFCASSVNDGPLGYTFGSGTRLTVV.

In its sample, this clone was seen many times. The chain couples TRBV30 to TRBJ1-1; D not resolved. The V end lost 0 bases, the J end lost 5 bases, and 10 bases lay between the germline ends. Germline CDR1 GTSNPN, CDR2 SVGIG (reference sequence). CDR3 length: 13 amino acids. Here the CDR3 reads CAWSVNAGTEAFF. The CDR3, as DNA: TGTGCCTGGAGTGTAAATGCGGGAACTGAAGCTTTCTTT. Variable domain in full (rest from reference TRBV30 and TRBJ1-1): SQTIHQWPATLVQPVGSPLSLECTVEGTSNPNLYWYRQAAGRGLQLLFYSVGIGQISSEVPQNLSASRPQDRQFILSSKKLLLSDSGFYLCAWSVNAGTEAFFGQGTRLTVV.

The chain employs TRBV19 and TRBJ2-1, with 10 nucleotides matching TRBD2. This CDR3 has 15 amino acids. In germline, CDR1 is LNHDA, CDR2 SQIVND (reference sequence). V gave up 8 bases and J gave up 7 bases; unmatched junction bases: 11. CDR3 in amino acids: CASSNSGRAGNEQFF. The CDR3 DNA sequence: TGTGCCAGTTCAAACAGCGGGAGGGCCGGGAATGAGCAGTTCTTC. The full variable domain, with the rest looked up from reference TRBV19 and TRBJ2-1, is DGGITQSPKYLFRKEGQNVTLSCEQNLNHDAMYWYRQDPGQGLRLIYYSQIVNDFQKGDIAEGYSVSREKKESFPLTVTSAQKNPTAFYLCASSNSGRAGNEQFFGPGTRLTVL.

This clone occurred once. The V call is TRBV7-3, the J call TRBJ2-3, with 11 bases fitting TRBD2. Looked up from germline, CDR1 is SGHTA and CDR2 is FQGTGA. The junction had 8 bases not matched to a gene; V was cut back by 6 bases and J by 6 bases. CDR3 length: 15 residues. CDR3 sequence reads: CASSSGLADRDTQYF. The DNA for the CDR3 is TGTGCCAGCAGTTCGGGACTAGCGGACCGGGATACGCAGTATTTT.